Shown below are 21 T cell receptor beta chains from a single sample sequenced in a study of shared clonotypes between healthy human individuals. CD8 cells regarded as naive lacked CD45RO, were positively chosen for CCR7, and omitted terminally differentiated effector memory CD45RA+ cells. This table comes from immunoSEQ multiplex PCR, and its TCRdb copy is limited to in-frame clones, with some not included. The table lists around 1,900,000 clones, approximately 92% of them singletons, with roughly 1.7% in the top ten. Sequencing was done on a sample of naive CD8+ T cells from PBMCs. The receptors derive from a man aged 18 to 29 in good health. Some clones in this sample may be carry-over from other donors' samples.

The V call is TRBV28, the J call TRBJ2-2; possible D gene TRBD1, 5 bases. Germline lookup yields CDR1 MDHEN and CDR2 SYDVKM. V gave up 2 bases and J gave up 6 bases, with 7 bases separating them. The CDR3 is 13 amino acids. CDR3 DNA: TGTGCCAGCAGTTTAATCAGGGCCGGGGAGCTGTTTTTT. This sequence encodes CASSLIRAGELFF.

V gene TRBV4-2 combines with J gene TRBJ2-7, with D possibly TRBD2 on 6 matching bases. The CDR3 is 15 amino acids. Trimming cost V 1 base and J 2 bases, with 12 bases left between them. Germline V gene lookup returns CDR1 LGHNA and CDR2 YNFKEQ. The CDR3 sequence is CASSQATSSAYEQYF. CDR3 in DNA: TGTGCCAGCAGCCAAGCCACTAGCAGTGCCTACGAGCAGTACTTC.

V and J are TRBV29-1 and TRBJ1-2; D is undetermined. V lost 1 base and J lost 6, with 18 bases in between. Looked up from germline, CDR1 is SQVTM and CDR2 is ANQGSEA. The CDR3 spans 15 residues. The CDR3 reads CSVEGAMVLRDGYTF. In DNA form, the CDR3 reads TGCAGCGTTGAAGGAGCCATGGTGCTAAGGGATGGCTACACCTTC.

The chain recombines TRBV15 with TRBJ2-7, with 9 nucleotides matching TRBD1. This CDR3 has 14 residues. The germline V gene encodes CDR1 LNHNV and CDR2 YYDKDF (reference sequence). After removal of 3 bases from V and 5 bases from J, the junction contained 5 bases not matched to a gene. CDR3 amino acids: CATSSTGGRDEQYF. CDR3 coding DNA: TGTGCCACCAGCAGTACAGGGGGCCGGGACGAGCAGTACTTC.

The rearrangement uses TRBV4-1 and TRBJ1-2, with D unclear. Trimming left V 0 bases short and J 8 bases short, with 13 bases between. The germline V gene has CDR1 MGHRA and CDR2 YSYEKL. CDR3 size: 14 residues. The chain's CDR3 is CASSQDSGGQGYTF. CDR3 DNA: TGCGCCAGCAGCCAAGATTCGGGCGGCCAAGGCTACACCTTC.

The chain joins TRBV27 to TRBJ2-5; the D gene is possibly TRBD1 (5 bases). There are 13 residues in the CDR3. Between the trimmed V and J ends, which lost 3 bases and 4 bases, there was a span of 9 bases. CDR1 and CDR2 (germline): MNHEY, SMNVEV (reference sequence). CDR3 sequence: CASSFLDRETQYF. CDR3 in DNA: TGTGCCAGCAGTTTCTTAGACAGAGAGACCCAGTACTTC.

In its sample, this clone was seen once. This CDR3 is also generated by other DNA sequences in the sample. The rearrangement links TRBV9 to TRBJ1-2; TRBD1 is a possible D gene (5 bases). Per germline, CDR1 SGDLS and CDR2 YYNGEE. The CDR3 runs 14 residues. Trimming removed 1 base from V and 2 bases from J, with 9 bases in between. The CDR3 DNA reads TGTGCCAGCAGCGTATGGGGGGGAAACTATGGCTACACCTTC. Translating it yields CASSVWGGNYGYTF.

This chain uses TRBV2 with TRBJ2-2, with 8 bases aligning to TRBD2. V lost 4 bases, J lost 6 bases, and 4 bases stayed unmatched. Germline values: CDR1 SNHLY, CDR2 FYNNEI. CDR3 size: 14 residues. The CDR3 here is CASSVRLASGELFF. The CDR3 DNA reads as TGTGCCAGCAGTGTCAGACTAGCGTCCGGGGAGCTGTTTTTT. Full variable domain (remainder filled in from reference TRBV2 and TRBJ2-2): EPEVTQTPSHQVTQMGQEVILRCVPISNHLYFYWYRQILGQKVEFLVSFYNNEISEKSEIFDDQFSVERPDGSNFTLKIRSTKLEDSAMYFCASSVRLASGELFFGEGSRLTVL.

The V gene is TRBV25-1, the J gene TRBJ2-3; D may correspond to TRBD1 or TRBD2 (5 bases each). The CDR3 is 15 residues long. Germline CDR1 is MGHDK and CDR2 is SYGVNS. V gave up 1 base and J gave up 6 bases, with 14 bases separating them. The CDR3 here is CASSEWGRESDTQYF. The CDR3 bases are TGTGCCAGCAGTGAATGGGGGAGAGAAAGCGATACGCAGTATTTT.

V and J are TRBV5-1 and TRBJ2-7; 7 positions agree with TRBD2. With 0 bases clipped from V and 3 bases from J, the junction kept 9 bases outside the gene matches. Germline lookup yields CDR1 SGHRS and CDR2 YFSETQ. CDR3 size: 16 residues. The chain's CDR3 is CASSLARASGSYEQYF. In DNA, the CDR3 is TGCGCCAGCAGCTTGGCCAGGGCTAGCGGAAGCTACGAGCAGTACTTC.

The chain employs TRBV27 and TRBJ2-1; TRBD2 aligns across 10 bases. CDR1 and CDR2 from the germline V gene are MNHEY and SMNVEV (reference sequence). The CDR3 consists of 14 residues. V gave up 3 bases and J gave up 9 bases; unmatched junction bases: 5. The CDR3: CASSFLAGVLEQFF. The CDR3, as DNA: TGTGCCAGCAGTTTCCTAGCGGGAGTGCTTGAGCAGTTCTTC.

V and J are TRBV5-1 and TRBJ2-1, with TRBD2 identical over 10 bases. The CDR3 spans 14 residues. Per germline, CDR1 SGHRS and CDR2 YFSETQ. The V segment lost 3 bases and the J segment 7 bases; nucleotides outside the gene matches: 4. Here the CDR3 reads CASSSSGRANEQFF. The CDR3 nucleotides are TGCGCCAGCAGCTCGAGCGGGAGGGCGAATGAGCAGTTCTTC.

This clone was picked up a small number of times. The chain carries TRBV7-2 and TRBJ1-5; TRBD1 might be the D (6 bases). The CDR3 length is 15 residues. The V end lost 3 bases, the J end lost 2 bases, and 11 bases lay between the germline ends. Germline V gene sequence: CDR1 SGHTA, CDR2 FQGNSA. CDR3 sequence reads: CASSFRGLGNQPQHF. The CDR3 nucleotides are TGTGCCAGCAGCTTTCGGGGGCTGGGCAATCAGCCCCAGCATTTT.

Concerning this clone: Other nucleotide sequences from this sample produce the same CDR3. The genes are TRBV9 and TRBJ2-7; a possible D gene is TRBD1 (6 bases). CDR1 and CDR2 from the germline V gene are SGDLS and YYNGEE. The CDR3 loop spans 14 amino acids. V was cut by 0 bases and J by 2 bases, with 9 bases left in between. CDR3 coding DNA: TGTGCCAGCAGCGTAGGGCAGGGGACCTACGAGCAGTACTTC. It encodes CASSVGQGTYEQYF.

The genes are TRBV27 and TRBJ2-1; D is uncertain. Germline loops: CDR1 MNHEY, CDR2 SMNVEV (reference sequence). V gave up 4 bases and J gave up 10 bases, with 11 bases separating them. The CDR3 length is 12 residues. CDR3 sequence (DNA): TGTGCCAGCAGTTCGGCCCGCATGGAGCAGTTCTTC. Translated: CASSSARMEQFF.

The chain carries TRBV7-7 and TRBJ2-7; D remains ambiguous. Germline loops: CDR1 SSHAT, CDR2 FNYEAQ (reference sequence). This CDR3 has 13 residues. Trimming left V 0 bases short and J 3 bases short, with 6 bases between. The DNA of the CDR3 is TGTGCCAGCAGCTTAGCCCGGAACTACGAGCAGTACTTC. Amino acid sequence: CASSLARNYEQYF.

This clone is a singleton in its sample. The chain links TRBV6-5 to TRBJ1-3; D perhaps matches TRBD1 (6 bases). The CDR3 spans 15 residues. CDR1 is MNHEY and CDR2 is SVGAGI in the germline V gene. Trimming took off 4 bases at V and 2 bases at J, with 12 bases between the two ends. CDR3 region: CASSSGEGAGNTIYF. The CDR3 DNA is TGTGCCAGCAGTTCTGGTGAGGGGGCTGGAAACACCATATATTTT.

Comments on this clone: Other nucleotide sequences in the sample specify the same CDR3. The CDR3 DNA is TGTGCCAGCAGTTTGGGACCCTCCTACAATGAGCAGTTCTTC. Translation: CASSLGPSYNEQFF. This chain joins TRBV7-9 and TRBJ2-1; D is possibly TRBD1 or TRBD2 (5 bases each). CDR3 size: 14 residues. Germline CDR1 is SEHNR and CDR2 is FQNEAQ (reference sequence). V dropped 6 bases and J dropped 0 bases, with 9 bases sitting between them.

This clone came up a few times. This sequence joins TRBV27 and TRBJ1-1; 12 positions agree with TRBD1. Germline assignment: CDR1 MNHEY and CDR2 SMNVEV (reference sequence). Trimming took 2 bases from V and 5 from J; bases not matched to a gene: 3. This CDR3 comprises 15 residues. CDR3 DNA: TGTGCCAGCAGTTTAGGGACAGGGGGCAGGACTGAAGCTTTCTTT. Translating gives CASSLGTGGRTEAFF.

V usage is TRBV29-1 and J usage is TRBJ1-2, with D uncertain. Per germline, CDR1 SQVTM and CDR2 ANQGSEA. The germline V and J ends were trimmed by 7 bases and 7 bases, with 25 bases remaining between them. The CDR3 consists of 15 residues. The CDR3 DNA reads TGCAGCGCCCCTGACCCCGGCCCCAACTTAGGTGGCTACACCTTC. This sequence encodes CSAPDPGPNLGGYTF.

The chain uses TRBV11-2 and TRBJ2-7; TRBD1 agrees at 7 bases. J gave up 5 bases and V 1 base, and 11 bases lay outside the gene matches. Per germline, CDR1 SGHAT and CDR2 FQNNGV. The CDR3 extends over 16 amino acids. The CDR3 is CASSLGRWETGNEQYF. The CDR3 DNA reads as TGTGCCAGCAGCTTAGGCCGTTGGGAGACAGGGAACGAGCAGTACTTC.